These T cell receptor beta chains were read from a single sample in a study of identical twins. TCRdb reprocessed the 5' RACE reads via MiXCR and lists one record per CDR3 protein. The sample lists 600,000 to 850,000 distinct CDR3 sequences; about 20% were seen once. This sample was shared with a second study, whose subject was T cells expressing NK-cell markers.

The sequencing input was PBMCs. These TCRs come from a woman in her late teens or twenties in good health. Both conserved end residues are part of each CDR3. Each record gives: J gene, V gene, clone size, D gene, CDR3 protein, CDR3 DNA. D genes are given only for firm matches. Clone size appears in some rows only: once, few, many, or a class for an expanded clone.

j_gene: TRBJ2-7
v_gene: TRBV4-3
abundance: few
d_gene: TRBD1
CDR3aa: CASSQGTGVSYEQYF
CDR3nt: TGCGCCAGCAGCCAAGGGACAGGGGTAAGCTACGAGCAGTACTTC

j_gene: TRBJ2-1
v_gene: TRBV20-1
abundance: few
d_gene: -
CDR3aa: CSARMVGGEQFF
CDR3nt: TGCAGTGCTAGAATGGTGGGGGGTGAGCAGTTCTTC

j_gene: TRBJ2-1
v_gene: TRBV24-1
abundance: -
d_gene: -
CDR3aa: CATSVPGRGEQFF
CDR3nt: TGTGCCACCAGTGTCCCGGGCCGGGGTGAGCAGTTCTTC

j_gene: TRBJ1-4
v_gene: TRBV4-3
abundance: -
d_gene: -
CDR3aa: CASSQRGSWNEKLFF
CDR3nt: TGCGCCAGCAGCCAACGGGGGTCTTGGAATGAAAAACTGTTTTTT

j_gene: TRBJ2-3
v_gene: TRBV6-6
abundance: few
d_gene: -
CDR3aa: CASSSRRTDTQYF
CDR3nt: TGTGCCAGCAGTTCCCGCCGCACAGATACGCAGTATTTT

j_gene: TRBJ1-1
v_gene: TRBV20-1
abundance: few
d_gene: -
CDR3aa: CSARRSESEAFF
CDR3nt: TGCAGTGCTAGACGGAGTGAATCTGAAGCTTTCTTT

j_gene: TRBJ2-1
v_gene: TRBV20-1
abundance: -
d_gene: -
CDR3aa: CSARGSGEVRFF
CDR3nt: TGCAGTGCTAGAGGTAGTGGGGAAGTCCGGTTCTTC

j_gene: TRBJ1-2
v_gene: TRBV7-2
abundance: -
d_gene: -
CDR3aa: CASSLTPWTQNYGYTF
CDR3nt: TGTGCCAGCAGCTTGACCCCTTGGACGCAGAACTATGGCTACACCTTC

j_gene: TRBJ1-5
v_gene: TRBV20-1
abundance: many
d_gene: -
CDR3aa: CSASRTNSNQPQHF
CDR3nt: TGCAGTGCTAGTCGGACCAATAGCAATCAGCCCCAGCATTTT

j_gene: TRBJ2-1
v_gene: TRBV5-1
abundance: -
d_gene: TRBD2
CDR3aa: CASSQAGSFVEQFF
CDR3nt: TGCGCCAGCAGCCAAGCGGGGTCTTTCGTTGAGCAGTTCTTC

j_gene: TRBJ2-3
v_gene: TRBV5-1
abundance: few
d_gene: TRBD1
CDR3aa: CASRLKGQGIDDTQYF
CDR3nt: TGCGCCAGCAGGTTGAAGGGACAGGGGATCGACGATACGCAGTATTTT

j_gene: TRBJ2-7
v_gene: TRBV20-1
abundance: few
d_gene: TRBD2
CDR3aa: CSAPLAGELYEQYF
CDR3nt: TGCAGTGCTCCGCTAGCGGGAGAGCTCTACGAGCAGTACTTC

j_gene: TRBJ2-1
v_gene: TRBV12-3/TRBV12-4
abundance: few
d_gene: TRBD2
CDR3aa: CASSLVVTSGGGNEQFF
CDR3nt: TGTGCCAGCAGTTTAGTTGTGACTAGCGGGGGGGGCAATGAGCAGTTCTTC

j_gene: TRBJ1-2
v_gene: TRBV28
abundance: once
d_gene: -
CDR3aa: CASSLSSGHDGYTF
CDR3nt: TGTGCCAGCAGTTTATCTAGTGGACACGATGGCTACACCTTC

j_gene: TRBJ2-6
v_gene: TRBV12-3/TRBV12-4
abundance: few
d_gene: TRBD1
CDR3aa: CASSPRQGIFLAGANVLTF
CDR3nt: TGTGCCAGCAGTCCCCGACAGGGCATTTTCTTGGCTGGGGCCAACGTCCTGACTTTC

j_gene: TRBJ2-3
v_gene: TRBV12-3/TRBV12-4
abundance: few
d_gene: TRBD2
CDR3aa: CASTWTSGTGTDTQYF
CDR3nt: TGTGCCAGCACCTGGACTAGCGGGACGGGCACAGATACGCAGTATTTT

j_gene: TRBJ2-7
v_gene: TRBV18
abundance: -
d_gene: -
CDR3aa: CASSFSTLNYEQYF
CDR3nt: TGTGCCAGCTCATTCAGCACACTTAACTACGAGCAGTACTTC